Listed below are T cell receptor beta chains from one sample, sequenced in a study of blood T cells in healthy people across ages. MiXCR, run by TCRdb on the 5' RACE reads, gives a single entry per CDR3 protein. The sample includes 750,000 to 950,000 distinct CDR3 sequences, around 24% of them seen just once. These same records also appear under a second study, on T cells of mothers and their children.

Sequenced input: blood. These receptors came from a boy aged 5-17 years in good health. The CDR3 runs from the conserved cysteine through the conserved F or W. The D gene is left open where the match is weak. The size entry is marked missing in some rows and otherwise reads once, few, many or a size class.

size,V,J,D,CDR3,DNA
.,TRBV12-3/TRBV12-4,TRBJ1-1,.,CASSLATFPNRNTEAFF,TGTGCCAGCAGTTTAGCGACGTTTCCAAATCGGAACACTGAAGCTTTCTTT
.,TRBV20-1,TRBJ2-5,TRBD2,CSARPAGREETQYF,TGCAGTGCTAGACCCGCGGGGAGGGAGGAGACCCAGTACTTC
.,TRBV12-3/TRBV12-4,TRBJ2-1,TRBD1,CASSFNIRDREPNEQFF,TGTGCCAGCAGTTTTAATATTCGGGACAGGGAGCCCAATGAGCAGTTCTTC
.,TRBV12-3/TRBV12-4,TRBJ1-6,.,CASSSQGSYNSPLHF,TGTGCCAGCAGTTCTCAGGGCTCCTATAATTCACCCCTCCACTTT
few,TRBV7-9,TRBJ2-1,.,CASSLGSSDFNEQFF,TGTGCCAGCAGCTTAGGGTCTAGCGACTTCAATGAGCAGTTCTTC
few,TRBV20-1,TRBJ2-7,.,CSARAPTYEQYF,TGCAGTGCTAGAGCCCCGACCTACGAGCAGTACTTC
once,TRBV15,TRBJ2-7,TRBD2,CATSRDRASGDYF,TGTGCCACCAGCAGAGATAGGGCTAGCGGGGATTACTTC
.,TRBV7-9,TRBJ2-2,.,CAKDEGNTGELFF,TGTGCCAAAGACGAAGGAAACACCGGGGAGCTGTTTTTT
.,TRBV3-1,TRBJ2-5,.,CASSQSPAVLGETQYF,TGTGCCAGCAGCCAAAGTCCGGCGGTTCTGGGGGAGACCCAGTACTTC
.,TRBV28,TRBJ2-3,TRBD1,CASSLGDRGRPDTQYF,TGTGCCAGCAGTTTGGGGGACAGGGGGCGCCCAGATACGCAGTATTTT
.,TRBV12-3/TRBV12-4,TRBJ2-7,TRBD1,CASRSRGSREQYF,TGTGCCAGCAGATCCAGGGGGTCGAGGGAGCAGTACTTC
few,TRBV6-2/TRBV6-3,TRBJ2-1,TRBD2,CASGGLAGGPYGQFF,TGTGCCAGCGGCGGACTAGCGGGGGGGCCCTATGGGCAGTTCTTC
.,TRBV3-1,TRBJ1-2,.,CASSQSDGSTHGYTF,TGTGCCAGCAGCCAAAGCGACGGGTCGACGCATGGCTACACCTTC
few,TRBV9,TRBJ2-5,.,CASSVADLSQTQYF,TGTGCCAGCAGCGTAGCTGATCTCAGCCAGACCCAGTACTTC
.,TRBV20-1,TRBJ2-4,TRBD2,CSARDSRGGDIQYF,TGCAGTGCTAGAGATTCAAGGGGAGGGGACATTCAGTACTTC
.,TRBV5-1,TRBJ1-1,.,CASSGDFPEAFF,TGCGCCAGCAGCGGGGACTTTCCTGAAGCTTTCTTT
few,TRBV14,TRBJ2-7,TRBD2,CASSQDWPELADNEQYF,TGTGCCAGCAGCCAAGATTGGCCCGAACTAGCGGACAACGAGCAGTACTTC
.,TRBV3-1,TRBJ1-1,.,CASSQDGGVGAFF,TGTGCCAGCAGCCAAGATGGAGGAGTAGGAGCTTTCTTT
few,TRBV5-5,TRBJ1-1,.,CASSLRQPMNTEAFF,TGTGCCAGCAGCTTGCGCCAGCCAATGAACACTGAAGCTTTCTTT
.,TRBV7-2,TRBJ2-7,TRBD1,CASSPGTGGEYEQYF,TGTGCCAGCAGCCCAGGGACAGGGGGCGAGTACGAGCAGTACTTC
few,TRBV20-1,TRBJ1-1,.,CSASSANTEAFF,TGCAGTGCTAGTTCAGCGAACACTGAAGCTTTCTTT
.,TRBV7-9,TRBJ2-1,.,CASSFGPGEQFF,TGTGCCAGCAGCTTTGGTCCCGGTGAGCAGTTCTTC
few,TRBV25-1,TRBJ2-5,.,CASSECPPTGSRGQYF,TGTGCCAGCAGTGAATGTCCCCCCACAGGTTCCCGTGGGCAGTACTTC